The 25 T cell receptor beta chains listed next were all sequenced from one sample in a study of blood T cell repertoires in COVID-19. TCRdb's copy holds only in-frame clones and misses some; the assay was immunoSEQ multiplex PCR. The table shows around 150,000 clones, with around four fifths occurring only once. Material for sequencing was peripheral blood. Receptors were obtained from a man between 65 and 79 years old with acute or convalescent COVID-19.

The chain employs TRBV13 and TRBJ2-1, with TRBD1 matching 8 bases. This CDR3 region has 15 residues. Trimming at V came to 3 bases and at J to 2 bases, leaving 3 bases not matched to a gene. The germline V gene encodes CDR1 PRHDT and CDR2 FYEKMQ (reference sequence). The CDR3 sequence: CASSFRGPTYNEQFF. The CDR3 nucleotides are TGTGCCAGCAGCTTCAGGGGGCCTACCTACAATGAGCAGTTCTTC.

This chain uses TRBV6-2 or TRBV6-3 with TRBJ2-5; 11 bases are a match to TRBD1. Germline CDR1 is MNHEY and CDR2 is SVGEGT. CDR3 length: 18 amino acids. With 6 bases clipped from V and 1 base from J, the junction kept 13 bases outside the gene matches. DNA for the CDR3: TGTGCCAGCAGCTCTATCGGGTGGGACAGGGGGTTCCAAGAGACCCAGTACTTC. It encodes CASSSIGWDRGFQETQYF.

J is TRBJ2-7 and V is TRBV28, with a possible D match to TRBD1 (6 bases). V lost 4 bases and J lost 4, with 14 bases in between. The CDR3 is made up of 14 amino acids. The V gene's germline CDR1 is MDHEN and CDR2 SYDVKM. The CDR3 loop reads CASSSFPDRYEQYF. DNA of the CDR3: TGTGCCAGCAGTTCATTTCCGGACAGATACGAGCAGTACTTC.

This clone came up once. The chain employs TRBV3-1 (or the pseudogene TRBV3-2) and TRBJ1-1; D is unclear. Trimming removed 3 bases at V and 0 bases at J, with 5 bases between. This CDR3 comprises 13 residues. Germline V gene sequence: CDR1 LGHDT, CDR2 YNNKEL (reference sequence). For the CDR3, the DNA is TGTGCCAGCAGCCAGGGCCTGAACACTGAAGCTTTCTTT. Translating it yields CASSQGLNTEAFF.

This clone has only one observation. The chain uses TRBV7-9 and TRBJ2-5, with 7 bases identical to TRBD1. CDR3 size: 14 residues. The J segment lost 5 bases and the V segment lost 8 bases, leaving 11 bases of the junction unmatched. The V gene's germline CDR1 is SEHNR and CDR2 FQNEAQ (reference sequence). CDR3 nucleotides: TGTGCCAGCGCTCGGGCAGGGGGAGTGGAGACCCAGTACTTC. Translated: CASARAGGVETQYF.

The chain joins TRBV6-4 to TRBJ1-5; TRBD1 might be the D (5 bases). This CDR3 contains 14 residues. Deletions cut 3 bases from V and 3 bases from J, with 9 bases between. CDR1 is MRHNA, CDR2 SNTAGT, per germline. This CDR3 reads CASSDPGYNQPQHF. As DNA, the CDR3 is TGTGCCAGCAGTGATCCAGGGTACAATCAGCCCCAGCATTTT.

The chain is built from TRBV19 and TRBJ1-5; TRBD1 matches 8 bases. This CDR3 contains 17 residues. The V and J ends lost 1 base and 5 bases, in that order; junction bases with no gene match: 10. Germline loops: CDR1 LNHDA, CDR2 SQIVND (reference sequence). CDR3 nucleotides: TGTGCCAGTAGTATAGGTTCCGGGACAGGTTCCTATCAGCCCCAGCATTTT. Translating it yields CASSIGSGTGSYQPQHF.

The V call is TRBV7-9, the J call TRBJ2-5; TRBD1 might be the D (5 bases). CDR3 size: 12 residues. Trimming removed 5 bases at V and 4 bases at J, with 8 bases between. Germline CDR1 and CDR2: SEHNR and FQNEAQ (reference sequence). In DNA form, the CDR3 reads TGTGCCAGCAGCCCTCAGGGAGAGACCCAGTACTTC. Translated, it gives CASSPQGETQYF.

CDR3 bases: TGCAGCGCTGGACCGGGGAGTAGGTTTGGCAATGAGCAGTTCTTC. Encoded protein: CSAGPGSRFGNEQFF. The chain recombines TRBV29-1 with TRBJ2-1; weak D call: TRBD2 (5 bases). The CDR3 covers 15 residues. Germline V gene lookup returns CDR1 SQVTM and CDR2 ANQGSEA. The germline V and J ends were trimmed by 7 bases and 6 bases, with 22 bases remaining between them.

The rearrangement joins TRBV4-1 to TRBJ1-2; TRBD1 aligns across 12 bases. The trim removed 0 bases at V and 8 bases at J, leaving 4 bases unmatched. The CDR3 totals 15 residues. Germline CDR1 and CDR2: MGHRA and YSYEKL. The CDR3 DNA follows: TGCGCCAGCAGCCAAGAGCAGGGACAGGGGGCAGGCTACACCTTC. Protein product: CASSQEQGQGAGYTF.

This chain uses TRBV6-1 with TRBJ2-1; 11 bases align to TRBD2. Germline CDR1 is MNHNS and CDR2 is SASEGT. J lost 4 bases, V lost 1 base, and 3 bases had no gene match. The CDR3 runs to 16 residues. The CDR3 DNA sequence: TGTGCCAGCAGTGAAGTGCCTAGCGGGGGGTACAATGAGCAGTTCTTC. It specifies CASSEVPSGGYNEQFF.

The chain combines TRBV9 with TRBJ1-2, with unresolved D. The V end was cut by 4 bases, the J end by 2 bases, with 15 bases between. CDR3 length: 15 residues. Germline lookup yields CDR1 SGDLS and CDR2 YYNGEE. The CDR3 DNA reads TGTGCCAGCAGCCCCCAGCCTACAGAGAACTATGGCTACACCTTC. As protein: CASSPQPTENYGYTF.

The rearrangement joins TRBV19 to TRBJ1-2, with TRBD1 identical over 7 bases. The CDR3 sequence is 13 residues long. With 7 bases clipped from V and 3 bases from J, the junction kept 5 bases outside the gene matches. Germline V lookup: CDR1 LNHDA, CDR2 SQIVND (reference sequence). The chain's CDR3 is CASTQQGHYGYTF. In DNA form, the CDR3 reads TGTGCCAGTACCCAACAGGGGCACTATGGCTACACCTTC.

This rearrangement joins TRBV9 to TRBJ2-1; 7 bases align to TRBD2. The germline V gene has CDR1 SGDLS and CDR2 YYNGEE. V shed 3 bases, J shed 8 bases, and the junction held 8 bases outside the gene matches. The CDR3 length is 14 residues. Written as DNA, the CDR3 is TGTGCCAGCAGCGCGAGGGGCGGGAGCTATGAGCAGTTCTTC. This gives the protein CASSARGGSYEQFF.

This chain links TRBV7-9 with TRBJ1-5, with 9 bases fitting TRBD1. V lost 1 base to trimming and J lost 6 bases; unmatched junction nucleotides: 4. Germline V gene sequence: CDR1 SEHNR, CDR2 FQNEAQ (reference sequence). The CDR3 extends over 15 amino acids. The CDR3 here is CASSLEGQGGQPQHF. The CDR3, as DNA: TGTGCCAGCAGCTTAGAGGGACAGGGCGGTCAGCCCCAGCATTTT.

V usage is TRBV5-6 and J usage is TRBJ1-2, with 9 positions matching TRBD1. The trim removed 7 bases at V and 6 bases at J, leaving 13 bases unmatched. Germline lookup yields CDR1 SGHDT and CDR2 YYEEEE. CDR3 length: 15 residues. The CDR3 region is CASLDRGRPVDGYTF. The CDR3 coding sequence is TGTGCCAGCCTGGACAGGGGACGACCTGTTGATGGCTACACCTTC. The complete variable domain, with remaining parts taken from reference TRBV5-6 and TRBJ1-2, reads DAGVTQSPTHLIKTRGQQVTLRCSPKSGHDTVSWYQQALGQGPQFIFQYYEEEERQRGNFPDRFSGHQFPNYSSELNVNALLLGDSALYLCASLDRGRPVDGYTFGSGTRLTVV.

This chain links TRBV18 with TRBJ1-3; no firm D call. Germline CDR1 reads KGHSH; CDR2 reads LQKENI. V was shortened by 2 bases and J by 0 bases, with 5 bases between the two germline ends. The CDR3 sequence is 14 residues long. CDR3 DNA: TGTGCCAGCTCACCAAACACCTCTGGAAACACCATATATTTT. It encodes CASSPNTSGNTIYF.

This clone was seen once. The chain uses TRBV9 and TRBJ2-3; D may be TRBD1 (5 bases). CDR1 is SGDLS, CDR2 YYNGEE, per germline. Trimming stripped 4 bases from V and 1 base from J, with 16 bases between. The CDR3 is 16 residues long. Written as DNA, the CDR3 is TGTGCCAGCAGCCCAGGGATAGGGGCCGGCACAGATACGCAGTATTTT. The encoded protein is CASSPGIGAGTDTQYF.

This clone appeared a single time. The chain carries TRBV6-5 and TRBJ2-2, with 7 bases identical to TRBD1. Germline CDR1 and CDR2: MNHEY and SVGAGI. The CDR3 has 15 amino acids. J was trimmed by 4 bases and V by 7 bases; bases with no gene match: 9. CDR3 loop: CASTLGQAGTGELFF. CDR3 coding DNA: TGTGCCAGCACCCTCGGACAGGCGGGCACCGGGGAGCTGTTTTTT.

This clone was detected many times. This chain links TRBV5-1 with TRBJ2-1; TRBD1 agrees at 7 bases. Germline V CDR1 and CDR2: SGHRS, YFSETQ. The CDR3 loop spans 15 amino acids. The J segment lost 10 bases and the V segment lost 4 bases, leaving 14 bases of the junction unmatched. The CDR3 coding sequence is TGCGCCAGCAGCCCTTGGACAGGCCTGGGGCAGGAGCAGTTCTTC. Its translation is CASSPWTGLGQEQFF.

This clone has only one observation. This chain connects TRBV19 to TRBJ1-5; TRBD1 is a possible D gene (5 bases). Germline CDR1 LNHDA, CDR2 SQIVND (reference sequence). The CDR3 has 15 amino acids. V gave up 2 bases and J gave up 5 bases, with 13 bases separating them. The CDR3 coding sequence is TGTGCCAGTAGTATACAACAGGCCCGCTATCAGCCCCAGCATTTT. As protein: CASSIQQARYQPQHF.

The V call is TRBV6-6, the J call TRBJ2-5; 11 bases map to TRBD2. Germline values: CDR1 MNHNY, CDR2 SVGAGI (reference sequence). V was clipped by 4 bases and J by 10 bases; unmatched bases: 11. The CDR3 has 15 amino acids. The CDR3 DNA reads as TGTGCCAGCAGTTCGAAGGACCCGGGACTAGCGGTCCAGTACTTC. Residues: CASSSKDPGLAVQYF.

This clone was detected only once. This chain links TRBV6-1 with TRBJ1-5; 9 bases agree with TRBD1. V gave up 3 bases and J gave up 1 base; unmatched junction bases: 7. CDR1 is MNHNS and CDR2 is SASEGT in the germline V gene. The CDR3 totals 17 residues. The CDR3 loop reads CASSDLQGARSNQPQHF. The CDR3 region has the DNA TGTGCCAGCAGTGACCTACAGGGGGCGAGGAGCAATCAGCCCCAGCATTTT.

The CDR3 region is CASTPTRGQGPNEQFF. In DNA, the CDR3 is TGTGCCAGCACCCCTACTCGGGGACAGGGGCCCAATGAGCAGTTCTTC. The chain links TRBV27 to TRBJ2-1; 10 bases are shared with TRBD1. The CDR3 runs 16 residues. Germline assignment: CDR1 MNHEY and CDR2 SMNVEV (reference sequence). The V gene end was trimmed by 7 bases and the J gene end by 6 bases; junction bases not matched to a gene: 12.

This chain joins TRBV27 and TRBJ1-2; D perhaps matches TRBD1 (5 bases). V lost 4 bases and J 0 bases, leaving 12 bases between the germline ends. From germline, CDR1 is MNHEY and CDR2 SMNVEV (reference sequence). The CDR3 is made up of 15 amino acids. CDR3 amino acids: CASSSPRVANYGYTF. The CDR3 region has the DNA TGTGCCAGCAGTTCCCCCAGGGTAGCTAACTATGGCTACACCTTC.